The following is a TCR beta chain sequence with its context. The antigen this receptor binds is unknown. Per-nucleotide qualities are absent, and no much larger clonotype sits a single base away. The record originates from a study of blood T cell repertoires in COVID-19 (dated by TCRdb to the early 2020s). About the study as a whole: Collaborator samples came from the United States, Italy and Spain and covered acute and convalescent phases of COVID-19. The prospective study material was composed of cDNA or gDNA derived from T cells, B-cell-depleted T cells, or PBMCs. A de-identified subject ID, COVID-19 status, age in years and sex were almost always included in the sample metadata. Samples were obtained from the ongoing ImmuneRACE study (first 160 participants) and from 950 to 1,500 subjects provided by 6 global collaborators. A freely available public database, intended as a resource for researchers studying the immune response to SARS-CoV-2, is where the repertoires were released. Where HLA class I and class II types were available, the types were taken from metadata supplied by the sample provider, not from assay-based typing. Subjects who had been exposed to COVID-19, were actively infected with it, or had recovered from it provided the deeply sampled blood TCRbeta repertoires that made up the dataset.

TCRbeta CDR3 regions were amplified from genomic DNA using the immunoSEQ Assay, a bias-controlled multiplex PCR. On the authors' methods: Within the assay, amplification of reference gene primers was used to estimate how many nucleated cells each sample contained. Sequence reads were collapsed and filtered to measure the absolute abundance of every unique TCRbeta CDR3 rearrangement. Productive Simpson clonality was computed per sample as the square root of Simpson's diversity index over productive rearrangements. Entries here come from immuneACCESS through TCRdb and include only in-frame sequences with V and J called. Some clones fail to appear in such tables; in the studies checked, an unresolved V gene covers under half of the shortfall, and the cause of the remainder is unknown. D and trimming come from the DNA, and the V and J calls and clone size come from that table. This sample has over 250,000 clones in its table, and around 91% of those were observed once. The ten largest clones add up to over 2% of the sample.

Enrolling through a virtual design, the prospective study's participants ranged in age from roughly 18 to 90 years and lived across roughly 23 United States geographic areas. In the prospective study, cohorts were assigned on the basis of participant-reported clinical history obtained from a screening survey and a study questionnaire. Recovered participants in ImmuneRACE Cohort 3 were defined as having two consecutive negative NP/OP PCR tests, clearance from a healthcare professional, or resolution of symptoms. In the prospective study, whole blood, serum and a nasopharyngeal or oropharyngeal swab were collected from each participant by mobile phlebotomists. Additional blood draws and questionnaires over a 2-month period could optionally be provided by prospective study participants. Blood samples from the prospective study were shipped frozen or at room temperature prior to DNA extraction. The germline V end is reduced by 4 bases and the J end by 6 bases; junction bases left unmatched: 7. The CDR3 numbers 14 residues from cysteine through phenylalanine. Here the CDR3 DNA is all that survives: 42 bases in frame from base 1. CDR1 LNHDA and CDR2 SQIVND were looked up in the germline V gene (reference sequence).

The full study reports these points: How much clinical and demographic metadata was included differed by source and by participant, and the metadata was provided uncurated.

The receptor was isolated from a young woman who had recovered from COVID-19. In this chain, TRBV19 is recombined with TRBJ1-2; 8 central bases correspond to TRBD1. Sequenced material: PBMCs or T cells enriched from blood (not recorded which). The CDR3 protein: CASSTQGQGDGYTF. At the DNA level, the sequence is TGTGCCAGTAGTACCCAAGGACAGGGTGATGGCTACACCTTC.